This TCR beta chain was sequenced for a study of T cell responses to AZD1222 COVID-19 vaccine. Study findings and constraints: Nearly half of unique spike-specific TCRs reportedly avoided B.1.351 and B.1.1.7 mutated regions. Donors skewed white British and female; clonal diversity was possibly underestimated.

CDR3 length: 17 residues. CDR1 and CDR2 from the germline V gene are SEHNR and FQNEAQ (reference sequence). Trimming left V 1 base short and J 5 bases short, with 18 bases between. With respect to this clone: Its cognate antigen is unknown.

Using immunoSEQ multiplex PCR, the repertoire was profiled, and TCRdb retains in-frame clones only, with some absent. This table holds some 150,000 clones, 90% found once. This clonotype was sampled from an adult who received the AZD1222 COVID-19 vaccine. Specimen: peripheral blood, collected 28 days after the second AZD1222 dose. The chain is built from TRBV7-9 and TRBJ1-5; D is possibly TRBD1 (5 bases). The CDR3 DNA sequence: TGTGCCAGCAGCTTAGGAGGTGGGCCGGGACTTGATCAGCCCCAGCATTTT. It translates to CASSLGGGPGLDQPQHF.